This record concerns one T cell receptor beta chain sequence. These data belong to a study of blood T cell repertoires in COVID-19. Germline trimming cut 8 bases from V and 4 bases from J; bases unmatched to any gene: 13. This CDR3 is 16 amino acids long. The germline gives CDR1 LNHDA, CDR2 SQIVND (reference sequence). Profiling relied on immunoSEQ multiplex PCR, and the TCRdb table lists in-frame clones only, not all of them. This sample has 300,000 to 400,000 clones, with around 87% found just once. The chain uses TRBV19 and TRBJ2-3, with 9 positions matching TRBD2. Sequencing was done on a sample of peripheral blood. This receptor was obtained from a woman aged 50 to 60 who had recovered from COVID-19. The CDR3 DNA follows: TGTGCCAGTTACCGGACTAGCGCGGGAGGGCCAGATACGCAGTATTTT. Translation: CASYRTSAGGPDTQYF. The variable domain in full, with the rest retrieved from reference TRBV19 and TRBJ2-3, is DGGITQSPKYLFRKEGQNVTLSCEQNLNHDAMYWYRQDPGQGLRLIYYSQIVNDFQKGDIAEGYSVSREKKESFPLTVTSAQKNPTAFYLCASYRTSAGGPDTQYFGPGTRLTVL.